A single sample is the source of the 14 T cell receptor beta chains below, sequenced in a study of blood T cells in healthy people across ages. Sample-barcoded 5' priming and a J-beta primer mix drove a second PCR of about 7 to 12 cycles. TCRdb reprocessed the 5' RACE reads with MiXCR, giving one entry per CDR3 protein. Among about 680,000 distinct CDR3 sequences listed, about 52% were seen once. Sample: blood. These receptors all come from a woman aged 55-69 years in good health.

The V gene is TRBV9, the J gene TRBJ1-3, with D hard to call. The CDR3 has 16 residues. The germline V and J ends were trimmed by 4 bases and 0 bases, with 14 bases remaining between them. Per germline, CDR1 SGDLS and CDR2 YYNGEE. The CDR3 coding sequence is TGTGCCAGCAGCCCGCGTGTGGGGAGCTCTGGAAACACCATATATTTT. It is translated as CASSPRVGSSGNTIYF.

The chain uses TRBV15 and TRBJ2-5, with 7 bases identical to TRBD2. CDR1 is LNHNV and CDR2 is YYDKDF in the germline V gene (reference sequence). The V gene end was trimmed by 1 base and the J gene end by 11 bases; junction bases not matched to a gene: 13. The CDR3 spans 15 residues. The CDR3 loop reads CATSRGGRAFTEQYF. In DNA, the CDR3 is TGTGCCACCAGCAGAGGAGGGAGGGCCTTCACTGAGCAGTACTTC.

CDR3 region: CASSHTAGNEQFF. The CDR3 region has the DNA TGTGCCAGCAGCCATACAGCCGGGAATGAGCAGTTCTTC. The chain couples TRBV7-6 to TRBJ2-1, with no clear D. V lost 5 bases, J lost 7 bases, and 12 bases lay in between. Per the germline V gene, CDR1 is SGHVS and CDR2 is FNYEAQ. The CDR3 has 13 amino acids. Combining the CDR3 with reference TRBV7-6 and TRBJ2-1 gives the whole variable domain GAGVSQSPRYKVTKRGQDVALRCDPISGHVSLYWYRQALGQGPEFLTYFNYEAQQDKSGLPNDRFSAERPEGSISTLTIQRTEQRDSAMYRCASSHTAGNEQFFGPGTRLTVL.

The chain couples TRBV20-1 to TRBJ1-6; D ambiguous. The CDR3 consists of 13 residues. V lost 6 bases and J lost 7, with 13 bases in between. CDR1 is DFQATT, CDR2 SNEGSKA, per germline (reference sequence). DNA for the CDR3: TGCAGTGCCGCCCCCCGGAGCAATTCACCCCTCCACTTT. Protein product: CSAAPRSNSPLHF.

This clonotype occurred once. The junction departs from the called germline gene at one end, perhaps through a read error. The gene calls are TRBV7-2 and TRBJ2-4; D may correspond to TRBD1 or TRBD2 (5 bases each). Per the germline V gene, CDR1 is SGHTA and CDR2 is FQGNSA. The CDR3 covers 17 residues. The CDR3 bases are TGTGCCGGCAGCCCACGAGGGACCGCTTCGGCCAAAAACATTCAGTACTTC. It is translated as CAGSPRGTASAKNIQYF.

The rearrangement joins TRBV7-9 to TRBJ1-5, with D tentatively TRBD1 (5 bases). The CDR3 covers 14 residues. Germline V CDR1 and CDR2: SEHNR, FQNEAQ (reference sequence). V shed 1 base and J shed 2 bases, with 6 bases lying between them. Here the CDR3 reads CASSLVGGNQPQHF. In DNA, the CDR3 is TGTGCCAGCAGCTTAGTAGGGGGCAATCAGCCCCAGCATTTT.

The V call is TRBV7-9, the J call TRBJ2-1, with TRBD2 matching over 8 bases. With V trimmed by 2 bases and J by 4 bases, 7 bases remained unmatched. This CDR3 contains 16 residues. Germline V gives CDR1 SEHNR, CDR2 FQNEAQ (reference sequence). The CDR3 DNA follows: TGTGCCAGCAGCTTAAGCTTTAGCGGGATATACAATGAGCAGTTCTTC. The encoded protein is CASSLSFSGIYNEQFF.

The chain carries TRBV28 and TRBJ1-4; D is undetermined. Looked up from germline, CDR1 is MDHEN and CDR2 is SYDVKM. The CDR3 runs 14 residues. With 6 bases removed from V and 7 bases from J, the gap between germline ends came to 15 bases. The CDR3 spells CASSHRDLLEKLFF. The CDR3 bases are TGTGCCAGCAGCCACCGGGATCTCCTTGAAAAACTGTTTTTT. The whole variable domain, remainder taken from reference TRBV28 and TRBJ1-4, is DVKVTQSSRYLVKRTGEKVFLECVQDMDHENMFWYRQDPGLGLRLIYFSYDVKMKEKGDIPEGYSVSREKKERFSLILESASTNQTSMYLCASSHRDLLEKLFFGSGTQLSVL.

This clonotype was observed a handful of times. The rearrangement links TRBV20-1 to TRBJ2-7; D gene ambiguous. Per the germline V gene, CDR1 is DFQATT and CDR2 is SNEGSKA (reference sequence). Deletions cut 1 base from V and 5 bases from J, with 3 bases between. This CDR3 comprises 10 residues. CDR3 bases: TGCAGTGCTAGAGTCCACGAGCAGTACTTC. It yields the protein CSARVHEQYF.

This clonotype was seen just once. A single base separates this from a much larger clone, so it may be a read error. The chain couples TRBV29-1 to TRBJ2-1; tentative D call: TRBD2 (5 bases). The J call may be incorrect, as the DNA end agrees better with TRBJ2-7. Germline assignment: CDR1 SQVTM and CDR2 ANQGSEA. The CDR3 has 18 residues. The CDR3, as DNA: TGCAGCGTTGAGGGAGCCTTCTGGCATTTGGGCTCCTACAATGAGCAGTACTTC. Protein product: CSVEGAFWHLGSYNEQYF.

The rearrangement uses TRBV4-2 and TRBJ2-3; 9 bases line up with TRBD2. CDR3 length: 15 residues. Germline trimming cut 6 bases from V and 2 bases from J; bases unmatched to any gene: 6. Germline V CDR1 and CDR2: LGHNA, YNFKEQ. The CDR3, as DNA: TGTGCCAGCAGACTTAGCGGGAGTGTCACAGATACGCAGTATTTT. It codes for CASRLSGSVTDTQYF.

V gene TRBV5-1 combines with J gene TRBJ1-4; 7 bases fit TRBD1. The CDR3 contains 15 residues. In germline, CDR1 is SGHRS, CDR2 YFSETQ. The ends lost 3 bases at V and 6 bases at J; junction bases unmatched: 8. In DNA, the CDR3 is TGCGCCAGCAGCTATGGGACAGCCGGGGATGAAAAACTGTTTTTT. Translating gives CASSYGTAGDEKLFF.

There are a few counts of this clonotype. This rearrangement joins TRBV11-2 to TRBJ2-3; D perhaps matches TRBD2 (5 bases). Trimming took off 2 bases at V and 1 base at J, with 16 bases between the two ends. The CDR3 has 17 residues. The V gene's germline CDR1 is SGHAT and CDR2 FQNNGV. CDR3 loop: CASSLSFGGGGTDTQYF. CDR3 DNA: TGTGCCAGCAGCTTATCCTTTGGAGGCGGAGGCACAGATACGCAGTATTTT.

A few counts support this clonotype. The chain couples TRBV3-1 to TRBJ1-2; TRBD1 agrees at 7 bases. CDR1 and CDR2 (germline): LGHDT, YNNKEL (reference sequence). After removal of 4 bases from V and 8 bases from J, the junction contained 10 bases not matched to a gene. The CDR3 totals 14 residues. The CDR3 protein is CASSLRTGGQGYTF. CDR3 in DNA: TGTGCCAGCAGCCTTCGGACAGGTGGTCAAGGCTACACCTTC.